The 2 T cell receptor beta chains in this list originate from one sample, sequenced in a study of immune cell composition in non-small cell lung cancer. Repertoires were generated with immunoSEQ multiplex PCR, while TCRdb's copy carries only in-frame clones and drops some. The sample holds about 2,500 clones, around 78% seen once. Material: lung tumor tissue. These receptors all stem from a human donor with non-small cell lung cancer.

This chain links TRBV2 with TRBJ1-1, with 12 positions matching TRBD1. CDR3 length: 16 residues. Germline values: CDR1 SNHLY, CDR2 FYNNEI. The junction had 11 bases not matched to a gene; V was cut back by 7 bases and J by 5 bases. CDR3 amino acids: CASKGGQGALRTEAFF. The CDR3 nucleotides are TGTGCCAGCAAAGGGGGACAGGGGGCGCTGAGAACTGAAGCTTTCTTT.

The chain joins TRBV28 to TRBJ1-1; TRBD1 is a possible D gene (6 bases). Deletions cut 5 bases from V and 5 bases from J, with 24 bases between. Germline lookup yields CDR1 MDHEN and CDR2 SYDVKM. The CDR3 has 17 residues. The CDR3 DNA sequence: TGTGCCAGCAGTCGGACAGTGTGGGATTCTAAGCAGACTGAAGCTTTCTTT. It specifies CASSRTVWDSKQTEAFF.